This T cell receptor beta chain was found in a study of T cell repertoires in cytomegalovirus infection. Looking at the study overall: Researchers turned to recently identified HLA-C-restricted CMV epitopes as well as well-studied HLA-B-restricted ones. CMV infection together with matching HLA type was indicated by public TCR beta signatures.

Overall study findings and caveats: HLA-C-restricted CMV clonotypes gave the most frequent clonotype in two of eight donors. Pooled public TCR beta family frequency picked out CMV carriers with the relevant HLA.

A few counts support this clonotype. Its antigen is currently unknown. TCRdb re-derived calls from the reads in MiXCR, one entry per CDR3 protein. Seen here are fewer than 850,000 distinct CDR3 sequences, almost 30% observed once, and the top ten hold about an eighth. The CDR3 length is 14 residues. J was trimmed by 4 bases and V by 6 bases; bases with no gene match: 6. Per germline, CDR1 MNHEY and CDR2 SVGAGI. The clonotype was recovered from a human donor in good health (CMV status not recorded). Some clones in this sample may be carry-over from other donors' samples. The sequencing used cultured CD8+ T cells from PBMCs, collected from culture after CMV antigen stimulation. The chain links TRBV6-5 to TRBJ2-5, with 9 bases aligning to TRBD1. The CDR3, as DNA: TGTGCCAGCAGCGGACAGGGGATCGTAGAGACCCAGTACTTC. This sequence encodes CASSGQGIVETQYF.